This T cell receptor beta chain was sequenced during a study of cytomegalovirus exposure and HLA in healthy donors. The study, taken as a whole, reports: A few chains linked to CMV were shown in vitro to be specific for CMV antigens. Reportedly, a later analysis found an Asian-associated ancestry cluster had fewer N-insertions than the approximately 700-donor mean.

This clone appeared a single time. The antigen is unknown. PCR employed 60 Vbeta and 13 Jbeta primers. TCRdb's copy holds only in-frame clones and misses some; the assay was immunoSEQ multiplex PCR. The sample yields a few hundred thousand clones, 80% to 95% seen once. This CDR3 spans 16 amino acids. Per germline, CDR1 SGDLS and CDR2 YYNGEE. With 4 bases clipped from V and 7 bases from J, the junction kept 7 bases outside the gene matches. The rearrangement joins TRBV9 to TRBJ2-1; 14 nucleotides agree with TRBD2. The clonotype originates from a girl aged 2 to 9 in good health and CMV-seronegative. Sample: PBMCs. CDR3 in amino acids: CASSLRTSGGPNEQFF. CDR3 in DNA: TGTGCCAGCAGCCTGAGGACTAGCGGGGGGCCAAATGAGCAGTTCTTC.